One and the same sample provided the 15 T cell receptor beta chains below, sequenced in a study of blood T cell repertoires in COVID-19. Profiling relied on immunoSEQ multiplex PCR, and the TCRdb table lists in-frame clones only, not all of them. The table includes 90,000 to 100,000 clones, around nine tenths detected once. Sequencing input: peripheral blood. These receptors came from a man aged 45-65 years with acute or convalescent COVID-19.

CDR3 protein: CASSPLTGLQSKAQHF. CDR3 bases: TGTGCCAGCAGTCCTCTCACAGGGTTGCAAAGTAAGGCCCAGCATTTT. The V gene is TRBV27, the J gene TRBJ1-5, with D maybe TRBD1 (6 bases). The CDR3 runs to 16 residues. Trimming took 5 bases from V and 11 from J, leaving 25 bases between them. Germline assignment: CDR1 MNHEY and CDR2 SMNVEV (reference sequence).

This chain connects TRBV11-3 to TRBJ1-1; 11 nucleotides line up with TRBD1. CDR3 length: 15 residues. The junction had 5 bases not matched to a gene; V was cut back by 5 bases and J by 3 bases. CDR1 and CDR2 from the germline V gene are SGHNT and YENEEA. CDR3 sequence: CASSGGTGGYTEAFF. The CDR3 region has the DNA TGTGCCAGCAGCGGAGGGACAGGGGGTTACACTGAAGCTTTCTTT.

The V and J genes are TRBV12-3 or TRBV12-4 and TRBJ1-4; D not resolved. The V and J ends lost 2 bases and 17 bases respectively, with 18 bases between them. This CDR3 region has 13 residues. This CDR3 reads CASSLKLATKLFF. The CDR3 nucleotides read TGTGCCAGCAGTTTAAAGCTAGCAACTAAATTATTTTTT.

The count of this clone is one. J is TRBJ2-1 and V is TRBV6-5; TRBD2 agrees at 14 bases. The germline gives CDR1 MNHEY, CDR2 SVGAGI. Germline trimming cut 6 bases from V and 7 bases from J; bases unmatched to any gene: 5. The CDR3 contains 15 residues. The CDR3, as DNA: TGTGCCAGCAGGGGCGGGACTAGCGGGAGTAATGAGCAGTTCTTC. Translating it yields CASRGGTSGSNEQFF.

This clone came up many times. This chain uses TRBV29-1 with TRBJ2-7; D unclear. The ends were cut back, 4 bases at V and 3 bases at J, with 10 bases in the middle. CDR3 length equals 12 residues. In germline, CDR1 is SQVTM, CDR2 ANQGSEA. In DNA, the CDR3 is TGCAGCGTTGGGAACAGCCTCTACGAGCAGTACTTC. Amino acids: CSVGNSLYEQYF.

CDR3 DNA: TGTGCCAGCAGTTACTCCCGGGGGGCGAACACTGAAGCTTTCTTT. It specifies CASSYSRGANTEAFF. V usage is TRBV6-5 and J usage is TRBJ1-1, with a possible D match to TRBD1 (6 bases). V was trimmed by 0 bases and J by 1 base, leaving 9 bases between them. Germline CDR1 and CDR2: MNHEY and SVGAGI. The CDR3 extends over 15 amino acids.

This clone has more than one count but fewer than ten. The V gene is TRBV6-5, the J gene TRBJ2-7; 8 bases are a match to TRBD1. The CDR3 spans 13 residues. V lost 11 bases, J lost 6 bases, and 12 bases stayed unmatched. In germline, CDR1 is MNHEY, CDR2 SVGAGI. The CDR3 loop reads CAHHGQGAPEQYF. For the CDR3, the DNA is TGTGCCCATCACGGGCAGGGGGCCCCCGAGCAGTACTTC.

V gene TRBV3-1 (or the pseudogene TRBV3-2) combines with J gene TRBJ2-1; 11 bases fit TRBD2. The CDR3 has 16 residues. Trimming removed 4 bases from V and 2 bases from J; junction bases left unmatched: 4. Germline-derived CDR1 and CDR2 are LGHDT and YNNKEL (reference sequence). The CDR3 DNA reads TGTGCCAGCAGCCGCCAGACTAGCGGGGCCTACAATGAGCAGTTCTTC. The encoded protein is CASSRQTSGAYNEQFF.

This chain links TRBV10-1 with TRBJ1-1; TRBD1 aligns across 7 bases. Germline lookup yields CDR1 WNHNN and CDR2 SYGVQD (reference sequence). The CDR3 consists of 12 residues. After removal of 6 bases from V and 7 bases from J, the junction contained 5 bases not matched to a gene. The CDR3 spells CASSVDRFEAFF. CDR3 nucleotides: TGCGCCAGCAGCGTGGACAGGTTTGAAGCTTTCTTT.

The rearrangement links TRBV2 to TRBJ1-1, with 7 bases aligning to TRBD1. CDR3 length: 13 residues. Trimming took 7 bases from V and 10 from J; bases not matched to a gene: 12. Per the germline V gene, CDR1 is SNHLY and CDR2 is FYNNEI. CDR3 in DNA: TGTGCCAGCATGCCGACAGGGAATTTAGGAGCTTTCTTT. Encoded protein: CASMPTGNLGAFF.

The chain carries TRBV10-3 and TRBJ2-1; TRBD2 agrees at 12 bases. Unmatched junction bases numbered 7, after V lost 5 bases and J lost 8 bases. Per the germline V gene, CDR1 is ENHRY and CDR2 is SYGVKD. The CDR3 consists of 15 residues. As DNA, the CDR3 is TGTGCCATCAGTCTGACTAGCGGGAGTACGTATGAGCAGTTCTTC. Its translation: CAISLTSGSTYEQFF.

This chain connects TRBV5-1 to TRBJ2-1, with 7 bases fitting TRBD2. The CDR3 runs to 15 residues. Per germline, CDR1 SGHRS and CDR2 YFSETQ. The V segment lost 4 bases and the J segment 0 bases; nucleotides outside the gene matches: 4. The CDR3 loop reads CASSQTSNSYNEQFF. The CDR3 DNA sequence: TGCGCCAGCAGCCAGACTAGCAACTCCTACAATGAGCAGTTCTTC.

The rearrangement uses TRBV4-1 and TRBJ2-7; 7 nucleotides agree with TRBD1. The V gene's germline CDR1 is MGHRA and CDR2 YSYEKL. This CDR3 comprises 15 residues. V dropped 5 bases and J dropped 0; count of bases not matched to a gene: 7. The CDR3 protein is CASSIGQGDSYEQYF. The CDR3 nucleotides read TGCGCCAGCAGCATCGGGCAGGGGGACTCCTACGAGCAGTACTTC.

J is TRBJ2-2 and V is TRBV5-1; TRBD2 matches at 8 bases. Germline V gene lookup returns CDR1 SGHRS and CDR2 YFSETQ. With V trimmed by 2 bases and J by 1 base, 13 bases remained unmatched. The CDR3 spans 19 residues. In DNA, the CDR3 is TGCGCCAGCAGCTTCACTGGACTAGCCAGAACTGAGAACACCGGGGAGCTGTTTTTT. Its translation is CASSFTGLARTENTGELFF.

This clone was recorded a few times. The chain combines TRBV6-4 with TRBJ2-1, with TRBD2 matching over 12 bases. The CDR3 is 15 amino acids. V dropped 6 bases and J dropped 4; count of bases not matched to a gene: 4. Germline V gene lookup returns CDR1 MRHNA and CDR2 SNTAGT. The CDR3 DNA reads TGTGCCAGCAGCGTAACTAGCGGGAGGTACAATGAGCAGTTCTTC. This codes for CASSVTSGRYNEQFF.